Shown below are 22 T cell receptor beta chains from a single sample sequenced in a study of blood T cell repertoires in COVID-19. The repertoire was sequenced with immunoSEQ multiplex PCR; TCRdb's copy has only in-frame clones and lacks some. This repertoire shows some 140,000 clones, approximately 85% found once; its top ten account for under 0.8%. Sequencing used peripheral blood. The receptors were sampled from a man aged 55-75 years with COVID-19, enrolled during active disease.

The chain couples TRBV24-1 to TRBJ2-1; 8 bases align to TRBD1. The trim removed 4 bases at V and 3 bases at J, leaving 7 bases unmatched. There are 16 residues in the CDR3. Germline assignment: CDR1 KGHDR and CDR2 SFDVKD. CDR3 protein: CATSESYRGNYNEQFF. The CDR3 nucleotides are TGTGCCACCAGTGAATCGTACAGGGGGAACTACAATGAGCAGTTCTTC.

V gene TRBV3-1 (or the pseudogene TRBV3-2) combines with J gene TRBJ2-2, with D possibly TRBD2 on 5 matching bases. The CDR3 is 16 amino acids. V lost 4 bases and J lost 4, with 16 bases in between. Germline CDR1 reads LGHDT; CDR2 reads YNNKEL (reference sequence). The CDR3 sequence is CASSRNGGPGTGELFF. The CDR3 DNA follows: TGTGCCAGCAGCCGAAATGGAGGTCCCGGCACCGGGGAGCTGTTTTTT.

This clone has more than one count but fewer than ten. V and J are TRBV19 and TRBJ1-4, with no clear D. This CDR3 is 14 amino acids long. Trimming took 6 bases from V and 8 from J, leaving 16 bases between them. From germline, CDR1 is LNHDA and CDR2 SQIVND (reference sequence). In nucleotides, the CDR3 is TGTGCCAGTAGGGGCATGGGAGGTAGCGAAAAACTGTTTTTT. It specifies CASRGMGGSEKLFF.

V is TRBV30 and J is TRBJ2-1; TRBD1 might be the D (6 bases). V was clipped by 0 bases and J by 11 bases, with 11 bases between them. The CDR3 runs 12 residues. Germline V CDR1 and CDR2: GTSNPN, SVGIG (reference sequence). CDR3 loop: CAWSVDGTQQFF. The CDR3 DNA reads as TGTGCCTGGAGTGTCGATGGGACACAGCAGTTCTTC.

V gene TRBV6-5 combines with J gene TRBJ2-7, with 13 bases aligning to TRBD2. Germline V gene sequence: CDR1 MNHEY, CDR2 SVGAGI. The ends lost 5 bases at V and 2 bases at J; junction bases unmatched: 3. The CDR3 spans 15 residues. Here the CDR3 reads CASSRTSGGPYEQYF. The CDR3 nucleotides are TGTGCCAGCAGTAGGACTAGCGGGGGACCCTACGAGCAGTACTTC.

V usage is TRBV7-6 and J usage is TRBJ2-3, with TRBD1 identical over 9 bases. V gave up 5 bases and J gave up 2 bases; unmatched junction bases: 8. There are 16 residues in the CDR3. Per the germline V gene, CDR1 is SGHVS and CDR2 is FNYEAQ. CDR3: CASSRDRALPTDTQYF. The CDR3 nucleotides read TGTGCCAGCAGCCGGGACAGGGCGCTCCCCACAGATACGCAGTATTTT.

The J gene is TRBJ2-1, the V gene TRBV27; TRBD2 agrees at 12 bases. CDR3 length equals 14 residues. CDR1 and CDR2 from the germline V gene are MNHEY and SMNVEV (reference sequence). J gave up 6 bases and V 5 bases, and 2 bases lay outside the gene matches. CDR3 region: CASSRLAGANEQFF. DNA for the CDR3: TGTGCCAGCAGTAGACTAGCGGGAGCCAATGAGCAGTTCTTC.

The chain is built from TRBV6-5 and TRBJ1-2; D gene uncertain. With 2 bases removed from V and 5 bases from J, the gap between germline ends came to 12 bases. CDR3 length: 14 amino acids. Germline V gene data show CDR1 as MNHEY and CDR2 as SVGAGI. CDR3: CASSYRSGGYGYTF. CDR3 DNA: TGTGCCAGCAGTTACCGGTCGGGTGGATATGGCTACACCTTC.

CDR3 in DNA: TGTGCCAGCAGCCCTGGGGGGGGCGCCTCCTACAATGAGCAGTTCTTC. This gives the protein CASSPGGGASYNEQFF. This chain connects TRBV5-4 to TRBJ2-1; the D gene is possibly TRBD2 (7 bases). The length of the CDR3 is 16 residues. With 4 bases removed from V and 0 bases from J, the gap between germline ends came to 14 bases. The germline CDR1 and CDR2 sequences are SGHNT and YYREEE (reference sequence).

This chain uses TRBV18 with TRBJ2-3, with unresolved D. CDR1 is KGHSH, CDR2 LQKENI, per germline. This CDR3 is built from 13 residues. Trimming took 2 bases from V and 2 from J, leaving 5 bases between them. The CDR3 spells CASSPLDTDTQYF. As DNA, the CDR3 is TGTGCCAGCTCACCATTAGACACAGATACGCAGTATTTT.

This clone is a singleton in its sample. The CDR3 DNA is TGTGCCAGCAGCTCTATAGCGGGGGTGGTAGATACGCAGTATTTT. Translated, it gives CASSSIAGVVDTQYF. The V gene is TRBV6-5, the J gene TRBJ2-3; 9 nucleotides align to TRBD2. The CDR3 sequence is 15 residues long. With 6 bases clipped from V and 5 bases from J, the junction kept 9 bases outside the gene matches. Germline CDR1 reads MNHEY; CDR2 reads SVGAGI.

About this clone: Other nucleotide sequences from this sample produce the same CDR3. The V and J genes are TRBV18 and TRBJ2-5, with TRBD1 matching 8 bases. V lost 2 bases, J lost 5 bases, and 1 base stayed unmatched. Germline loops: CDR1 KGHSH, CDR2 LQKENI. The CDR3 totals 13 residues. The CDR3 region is CASSPGQGETQYF. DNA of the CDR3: TGTGCCAGCTCACCAGGACAGGGTGAGACCCAGTACTTC. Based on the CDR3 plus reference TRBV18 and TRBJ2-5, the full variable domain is NAGVMQNPRHLVRRRGQEARLRCSPMKGHSHVYWYRQLPEEGLKFMVYLQKENIIDESGMPKERFSAEFPKEGPSILRIQQVVRGDSAAYFCASSPGQGETQYFGPGTRLLVL.

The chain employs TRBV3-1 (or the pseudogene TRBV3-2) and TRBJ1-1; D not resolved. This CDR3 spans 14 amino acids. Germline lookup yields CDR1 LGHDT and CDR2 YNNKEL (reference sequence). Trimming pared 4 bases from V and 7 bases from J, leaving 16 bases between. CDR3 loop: CASSRSTKANEAFF. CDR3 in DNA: TGTGCCAGCAGCCGCTCGACAAAAGCTAATGAAGCTTTCTTT.

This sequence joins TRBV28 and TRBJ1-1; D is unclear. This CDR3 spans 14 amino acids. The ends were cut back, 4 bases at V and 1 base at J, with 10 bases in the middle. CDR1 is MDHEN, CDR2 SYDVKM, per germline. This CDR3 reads CASSSPGANTEAFF. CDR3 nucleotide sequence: TGTGCCAGCAGTTCCCCGGGAGCGAACACTGAAGCTTTCTTT.

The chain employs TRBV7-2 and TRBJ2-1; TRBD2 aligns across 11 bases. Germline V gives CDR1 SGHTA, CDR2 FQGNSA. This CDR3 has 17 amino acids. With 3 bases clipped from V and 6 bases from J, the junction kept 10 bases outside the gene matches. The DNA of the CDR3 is TGTGCCAGCAGCTTCGGTAGCGGGAGGGGGCCTAGCAATGAGCAGTTCTTC. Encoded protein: CASSFGSGRGPSNEQFF.

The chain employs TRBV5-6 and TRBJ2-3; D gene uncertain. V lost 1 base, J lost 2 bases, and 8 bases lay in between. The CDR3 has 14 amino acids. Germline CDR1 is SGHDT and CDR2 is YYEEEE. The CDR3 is CASSLMQSTDTQYF. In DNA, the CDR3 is TGTGCCAGCAGCTTGATGCAGTCCACAGATACGCAGTATTTT.

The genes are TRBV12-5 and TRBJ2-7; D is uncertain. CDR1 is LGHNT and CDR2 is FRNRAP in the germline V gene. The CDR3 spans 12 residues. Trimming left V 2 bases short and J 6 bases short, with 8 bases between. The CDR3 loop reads CASGLSPGEQYF. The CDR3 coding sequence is TGTGCTAGTGGTTTGTCGCCCGGCGAGCAGTACTTC.

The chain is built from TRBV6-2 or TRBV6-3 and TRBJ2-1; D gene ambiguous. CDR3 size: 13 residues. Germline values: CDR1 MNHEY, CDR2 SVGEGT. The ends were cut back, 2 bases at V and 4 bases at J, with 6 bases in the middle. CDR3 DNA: TGTGCCAGCAGTTACCGAGTGTACAATGAGCAGTTCTTC. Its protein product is CASSYRVYNEQFF.

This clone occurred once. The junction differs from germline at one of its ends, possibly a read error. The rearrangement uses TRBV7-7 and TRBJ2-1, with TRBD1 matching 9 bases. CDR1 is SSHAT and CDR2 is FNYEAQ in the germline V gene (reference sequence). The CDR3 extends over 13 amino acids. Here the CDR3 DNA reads TGTGCTAGCAGCTTGGGACAGGGTAATGAGCAGTTCTTC. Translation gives CASSLGQGNEQFF.

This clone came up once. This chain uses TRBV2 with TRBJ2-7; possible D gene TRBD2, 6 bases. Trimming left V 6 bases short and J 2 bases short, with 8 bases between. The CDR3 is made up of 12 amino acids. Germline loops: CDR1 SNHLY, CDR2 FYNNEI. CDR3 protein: CASRREAYEQYF. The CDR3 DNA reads TGTGCCAGCAGGCGGGAAGCCTACGAGCAGTACTTC.

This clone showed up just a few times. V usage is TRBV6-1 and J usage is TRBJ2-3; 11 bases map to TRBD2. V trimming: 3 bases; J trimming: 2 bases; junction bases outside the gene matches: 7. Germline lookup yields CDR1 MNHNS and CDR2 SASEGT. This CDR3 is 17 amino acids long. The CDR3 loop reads CASSEYETSGATDTQYF. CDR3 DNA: TGTGCCAGCAGTGAGTATGAGACTAGCGGGGCCACAGATACGCAGTATTTT.

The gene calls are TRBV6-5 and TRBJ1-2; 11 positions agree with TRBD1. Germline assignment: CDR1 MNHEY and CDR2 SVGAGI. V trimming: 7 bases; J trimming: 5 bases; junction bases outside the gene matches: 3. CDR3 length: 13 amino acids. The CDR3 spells CASMRDRGYGYTF. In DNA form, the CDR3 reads TGTGCCAGCATGAGGGACAGGGGGTATGGCTACACCTTC.